What follows describes a single TCR beta chain. Profiled with immunoSEQ multiplex PCR; TCRdb holds only in-frame clones, not every one. This table holds about 80,000 clones, 65% to 90% found once. The sample belongs to a study of OX40 agonist ivuxolimab in advanced cancers. Background on the study: Dose-escalation patients were diagnosed with hepatocellular carcinoma, melanoma, renal cell cancer or head and neck cancer.

With baseline, cycle 4 day 1, and cycle 7 day 1 as timepoints, blood was sampled. Deletions cut 3 bases from V and 3 bases from J, with 8 bases between. The CDR3 covers 13 residues. Germline assignment: CDR1 SGHVS and CDR2 FNYEAQ. The chain employs TRBV7-6 and TRBJ1-1; possibly TRBD1 for D (5 bases). This clonotype was sampled from an adult with an advanced solid tumor such as melanoma, head and neck, liver or kidney cancer. Sequencing used CD4+ or CD8+ T cells sorted from blood, obtained in a trial of the OX40 agonist ivuxolimab. CDR3 loop: CASSFSGDTEAFF. The CDR3 region has the DNA TGTGCCAGCAGCTTTTCGGGGGACACTGAAGCTTTCTTT.